The rows below give T cell receptor beta chains drawn from one sample of a study of blood T cells in healthy people across ages. TCRdb re-analysed the 5' RACE reads in MiXCR, keeping a single row per CDR3 protein. The top ten clones hold 10% to 12% of a sample with fewer than 2,000,000 distinct CDR3 sequences, about 32% of them seen once. Sequencing used blood. All receptors derive from a young woman in good health. Both conserved end residues are part of each CDR3. D genes are given only for firm matches. For some rows the clone size is stated as once, few or many, or as a class when expanded; others skip it.

V	D	J	size	CDR3	DNA
TRBV10-3	-	TRBJ1-1	few	CAITQVTGGEAFF	TGTGCCATCACCCAGGTAACCGGCGGGGAAGCTTTCTTT
TRBV20-1	TRBD1	TRBJ1-1	-	CSALTGTGGRDTEAFF	TGCAGTGCTCTCACCGGGACAGGGGGCAGGGACACTGAAGCTTTCTTT
TRBV14	-	TRBJ1-4	few	CASSQGDWATNEKLFF	TGTGCCAGCAGCCAAGGAGACTGGGCAACTAATGAAAAACTGTTTTTT
TRBV27	TRBD1	TRBJ2-1	-	CASSWTGSNEQFF	TGTGCCAGCAGTTGGACAGGGAGCAATGAGCAGTTCTTC
TRBV4-1	-	TRBJ2-3	-	CASSQVQGWTDTRYF	TGCGCCAGCAGCCAAGTTCAGGGGTGGACAGATACGCGGTATTTT
TRBV27	-	TRBJ1-2	-	CASSPHSSGAPNYGYTF	TGTGCCAGCAGCCCCCACTCGTCGGGGGCCCCTAACTATGGCTACACCTTC
TRBV7-9	-	TRBJ2-7	many	CASSSTYEQYF	TGTGCCAGCAGCTCCACCTACGAGCAGTACTTC
TRBV2	TRBD2	TRBJ2-7	-	CASRSSGRSSSYEQYF	TGTGCCAGCAGGAGCAGCGGGAGGTCCTCCTCCTACGAGCAGTACTTC
TRBV3-1	-	TRBJ1-1	few	CASSQDSPGLSHTEAFF	TGTGCCAGCAGCCAAGATTCCCCCGGACTTTCGCACACTGAAGCTTTCTTT
TRBV7-9	-	TRBJ2-3	-	CASSLGTTRTTDTQYF	TGTGCCAGCAGCTTAGGAACAACGCGCACCACAGATACGCAGTATTTT
TRBV3-1	-	TRBJ2-2	-	CASSQTANTGELFF	TGTGCCAGCAGCCAAACGGCGAACACCGGGGAGCTGTTTTTT
TRBV7-9	-	TRBJ2-1	-	CASSSTAITENSYNEQFF	TGTGCCAGCAGCTCCACTGCGATAACTGAGAACTCCTACAATGAGCAGTTCTTC
TRBV27	-	TRBJ1-2	-	CASSNGQYGYTF	TGTGCCAGCAGTAACGGACAGTATGGCTACACCTTC
TRBV14	-	TRBJ1-2	-	CASSRNHGRGSYGYTF	TGTGCCAGCAGCCGCAACCACGGGAGGGGATCCTATGGCTACACCTTC
TRBV20-1	TRBD2	TRBJ2-1	-	CSARAVGSGRARNEQFF	TGCAGTGCTAGGGCCGTGGGTAGCGGGAGGGCCAGGAATGAGCAGTTCTTC
TRBV20-1	-	TRBJ1-4	-	CSARGFGDTNEKLFF	TGCAGTGCTAGAGGGTTCGGGGATACTAATGAAAAACTGTTTTTT
TRBV6-5	-	TRBJ2-7	-	CASTHGSEQYF	TGTGCCAGCACACACGGGTCCGAGCAGTACTTC
TRBV5-5	-	TRBJ1-2	-	CASSRRDVEGYTF	TGTGCCAGCAGCCGCAGGGACGTCGAAGGCTACACCTTC
TRBV20-1	-	TRBJ2-1	-	CSARVPRLGSYNEQFF	TGCAGTGCTAGAGTTCCAAGGTTAGGCTCCTACAATGAGCAGTTCTTC
TRBV10-3	TRBD1	TRBJ2-1	-	CAISVAGGWNEQFF	TGTGCCATCAGTGTGGCAGGGGGCTGGAATGAGCAGTTCTTC
TRBV20-1	-	TRBJ2-1	-	CSARALVGEQFF	TGCAGTGCTAGAGCATTGGTGGGTGAGCAGTTCTTC
TRBV20-1	TRBD2	TRBJ2-7	-	CSARDREGSYEQYF	TGCAGTGCTAGAGATCGGGAGGGATCCTACGAGCAGTACTTC
TRBV5-1	-	TRBJ2-2	-	CASREGNPNTGERFF	TGCGCCAGCAGGGAGGGGAACCCGAACACCGGGGAGCGGTTTTTT
TRBV29-1	TRBD1	TRBJ1-1	few	CSGTGQGASEAFF	TGCAGCGGGACGGGACAGGGGGCATCTGAAGCTTTCTTT
TRBV30	-	TRBJ1-1	few	CAWSVPGPEAFF	TGTGCCTGGAGTGTACCAGGGCCCGAAGCTTTCTTT
TRBV6-1	-	TRBJ2-3	few	CASSPHFSDTQYF	TGTGCCAGCAGCCCACACTTCAGTGATACGCAGTATTTT
TRBV9	-	TRBJ2-7	few	CASSPHSESSYEQYF	TGTGCCAGCAGCCCCCACTCGGAGAGCTCCTACGAGCAGTACTTC
TRBV6-5	-	TRBJ2-4	-	CASSWEYF	TGTGCCAGCAGTTGGGAGTACTTC
TRBV7-8	TRBD2	TRBJ2-7	once	CASSFTLSGLSYEQYF	TGTGCCAGCAGCTTTACCCTTAGCGGGCTCTCCTACGAGCAGTACTTC
TRBV15	-	TRBJ1-4	-	CATSRGGASGEKLFF	TGTGCCACCAGCAGAGGAGGGGCTTCGGGTGAAAAACTGTTTTTT
TRBV27	-	TRBJ2-1	few	CASSSPGRDRYNEQFF	TGTGCCAGCAGTTCCCCCGGGCGGGACCGTTACAATGAGCAGTTCTTC
TRBV20-1	-	TRBJ1-2	few	CSAGDEGGYTF	TGCAGTGCTGGAGACGAGGGAGGCTACACCTTC
TRBV6-6	TRBD1	TRBJ2-3	few	CATFRTGGDTDTQYF	TGTGCCACCTTCCGGACAGGGGGAGACACAGATACGCAGTATTTT
TRBV3-1	-	TRBJ1-2	-	CASSHKEYPYGYTF	TGTGCCAGCAGCCATAAGGAGTACCCCTATGGCTACACCTTC
TRBV15	TRBD1	TRBJ1-2	few	CATSRDSDRGGYTF	TGTGCCACCAGCAGAGATTCGGACAGGGGGGGCTACACCTTC
TRBV6-5	-	TRBJ2-2	-	CASSWAEEGTGELFF	TGTGCCAGCAGCTGGGCGGAGGAGGGGACCGGGGAGCTGTTTTTT
TRBV7-3	TRBD2	TRBJ2-7	few	CASSPDGGGGYEQYF	TGTGCCAGCAGCCCCGACGGGGGGGGAGGCTACGAGCAGTACTTC
TRBV30	-	TRBJ2-1	-	CAWSVRRGGNEQFF	TGTGCCTGGAGTGTACGGAGGGGTGGCAATGAGCAGTTCTTC
TRBV6-1	TRBD1	TRBJ1-1	-	CASRSRQGMTEAFF	TGTGCCAGCAGGTCCCGACAGGGAATGACTGAAGCTTTCTTT
TRBV10-3	TRBD2	TRBJ2-7	-	CAISDPSGGSSSYEQYF	TGTGCCATCAGTGATCCTAGCGGGGGGTCGAGCTCCTACGAGCAGTACTTC
TRBV20-1	TRBD1	TRBJ2-3	few	CSAFAGGSFGTDTQYF	TGCAGTGCCTTTGCAGGGGGCAGTTTCGGCACAGATACGCAGTATTTT
TRBV2	-	TRBJ1-2	-	CASSRLTNYGYTF	TGTGCCAGCAGTAGACTGACTAACTATGGCTACACCTTC
TRBV20-1	-	TRBJ1-2	few	CSARDRSGSSYGYTF	TGCAGTGCTAGAGATCGGAGTGGGTCGAGCTATGGCTACACCTTC
TRBV20-1	TRBD1	TRBJ1-2	-	CSTNLGQGKGYTF	TGCAGTACTAACCTGGGACAGGGCAAGGGCTACACCTTC
TRBV15	TRBD1	TRBJ1-5	few	CATSRDSISDRGYQPQHF	TGTGCCACCAGCAGAGATTCAATTTCCGACAGGGGGTACCAGCCCCAGCATTTT
TRBV7-8	-	TRBJ1-1	once	CASTSTPGYTEAFF	TGTGCCAGCACCTCGACCCCCGGGTACACTGAAGCTTTCTTT
TRBV7-2	-	TRBJ2-7	-	CASSLVYGNYEQYF	TGTGCCAGCAGCTTAGTGTATGGAAACTACGAGCAGTACTTC
TRBV28	TRBD1	TRBJ2-7	-	CASSSQGAPYEQYF	TGTGCCAGCAGCTCTCAGGGGGCCCCTTACGAGCAGTACTTC
TRBV28	-	TRBJ1-4	many	CASSSGSTNEKLFF	TGTGCCAGCAGTTCGGGGTCAACTAATGAAAAACTGTTTTTT